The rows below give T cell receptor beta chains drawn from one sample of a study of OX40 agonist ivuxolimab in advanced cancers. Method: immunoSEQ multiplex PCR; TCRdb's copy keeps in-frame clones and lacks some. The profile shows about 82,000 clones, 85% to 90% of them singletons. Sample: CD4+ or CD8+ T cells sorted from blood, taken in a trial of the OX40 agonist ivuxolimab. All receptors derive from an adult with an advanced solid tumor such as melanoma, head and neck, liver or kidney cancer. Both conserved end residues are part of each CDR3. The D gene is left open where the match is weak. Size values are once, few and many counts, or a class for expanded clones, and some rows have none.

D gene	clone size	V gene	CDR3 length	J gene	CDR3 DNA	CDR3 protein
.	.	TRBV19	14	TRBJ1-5	TGTGCCAGTAGTATAGTGGGGGGCAGGCAGCCCCAGCATTTT	CASSIVGGRQPQHF
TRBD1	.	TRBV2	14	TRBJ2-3	TGTGCCAGCTGTAAGGACAGGGGCACAGATACGCAGTATTTT	CASCKDRGTDTQYF
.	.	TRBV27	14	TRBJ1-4	TGTGCCAGCAGGAAACAGGGAGTAAGTGAAAAACTGTTTTTT	CASRKQGVSEKLFF
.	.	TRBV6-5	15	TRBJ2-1	TGTGCCAGCAGTTACTACAGGGAATTACGGAATGAGCAGTTCTTC	CASSYYRELRNEQFF
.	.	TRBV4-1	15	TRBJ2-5	TGCGCCAGCAGCCATCTGTTGAATGTGGGGGAGACCCAGTACTTC	CASSHLLNVGETQYF
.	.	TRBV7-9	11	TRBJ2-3	TGTGCCAGCAGTAAATCAGATACGCAGTATTTT	CASSKSDTQYF
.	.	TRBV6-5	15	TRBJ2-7	TGTGCCAGCAGTACTACCGCGAGCAGTAAGGGCGAGCAGTACTTC	CASSTTASSKGEQYF
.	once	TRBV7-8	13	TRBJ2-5	TGTGCCAGCAGCTTCGGTCCCGAAGAGACCCAGTACTTC	CASSFGPEETQYF
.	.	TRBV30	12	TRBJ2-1	TGTGCCTGGAGTGTACGGGGACCCGGGCAGTTCTTC	CAWSVRGPGQFF
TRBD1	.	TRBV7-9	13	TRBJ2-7	TGTGCCAGCAGTCCGGGACAGGGATTCGAGCAGTACTTC	CASSPGQGFEQYF
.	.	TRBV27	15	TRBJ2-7	TGTGCCAGCAGTTTAACCCCGGACCCAAGGAGCGAGCAGTACTTC	CASSLTPDPRSEQYF
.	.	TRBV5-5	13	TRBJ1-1	TGTGCCAGCAGCCTGTTAACCGGCACTGAAGCTTTCTTT	CASSLLTGTEAFF
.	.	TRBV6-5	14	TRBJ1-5	TGTGCCAGCCGACGGGGGAATAGCAATCAGCCCCAGCATTTT	CASRRGNSNQPQHF
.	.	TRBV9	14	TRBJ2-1	TGTGCCAGCGGCCGGGATGCCTCTCTCAATGAGCAGTTCTTC	CASGRDASLNEQFF
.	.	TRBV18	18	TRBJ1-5	TGTGCCAGCTCCCGGCTCAGCCGGGATAGTATTGGCAATCAGCCCCAGCATTTT	CASSRLSRDSIGNQPQHF